This is a list of T cell receptor beta chains from one sample in a study of CD8+ T cells in alopecia areata. Clones were sequenced by immunoSEQ multiplex PCR, and TCRdb holds only the in-frame ones, with some missing. The sample has fewer than 200,000 clones; just over 65% are singletons. The source was CD8+ T cells sorted from blood, collected at week 0. The receptors were sampled from a human donor with alopecia areata. The conserved cysteine and the conserved F or W are not part of the CDR3 here.

V: TRBV7-9
J: TRBJ1-4
CDR3: ASSLSRTGPGEKLF

V: TRBV29-1
J: TRBJ1-1
CDR3: SVEDMGVPRTEAF

V: TRBV15
J: TRBJ1-1
CDR3: ATTGGNTEAF

V: TRBV15
J: TRBJ1-5
CDR3: ATSRVIVVGQWGNQPQH

V: TRBV29-1
J: TRBJ2-5
CDR3: SALLGEETQY

V: TRBV27
J: TRBJ1-5
CDR3: ASSLSQGLNQPQH

V: TRBV27
J: TRBJ2-1
CDR3: ASSSDAWDEQF

V: TRBV6-1
J: TRBJ1-2
CDR3: ASSVRPEGGYT

V: TRBV4-1
J: TRBJ2-1
CDR3: ASSHRTGAHDEQF

V: TRBV7-9
J: TRBJ2-7
CDR3: ATRRTDRAYEQY

V: TRBV27
J: TRBJ1-5
CDR3: ASSFGGMANQPQH

V: TRBV4-1
J: TRBJ2-7
CDR3: ASSRTTGETYEQY

V: TRBV10-3
J: TRBJ2-7
CDR3: AISESGRGQGYEQY

V: TRBV7-2
J: TRBJ2-1
CDR3: ASSLNPRESSYNEQF

V: TRBV9
J: TRBJ1-4
CDR3: ASSKTGVGEKLF

V: TRBV23-1
J: TRBJ1-1
CDR3: ASRHHPTEENTEAF

V: TRBV2
J: TRBJ1-1
CDR3: ASTKDSLNTEAF

V: TRBV5-6
J: TRBJ1-5
CDR3: ASSPGLNQPQH

V: TRBV12-5
J: TRBJ1-2
CDR3: ASGLRGAGYT

V: TRBV27
J: TRBJ2-7
CDR3: ASSPSGSGRDEQY

V: TRBV9
J: TRBJ2-3
CDR3: ASSVGGGAADTQY

V: TRBV27
J: TRBJ2-3
CDR3: ASSPRIVDTQY

V: TRBV25-1
J: TRBJ2-7
CDR3: ASRERLSYEQY

V: TRBV27
J: TRBJ1-5
CDR3: ASSPQGQPQH

V: TRBV30
J: TRBJ2-2
CDR3: AWRGRGANTGELF

V: TRBV12-5
J: TRBJ1-2
CDR3: ASGQGGDSYGYT

V: TRBV30
J: TRBJ2-5
CDR3: AWSVLAGVSETQY

V: TRBV18
J: TRBJ2-4
CDR3: ASSPGALAGLAKNIQY

V: TRBV18
J: TRBJ2-7
CDR3: ASSPLGGDEQY

V: TRBV7-9
J: TRBJ1-5
CDR3: ASSLAGTGRYGNQPQH

V: TRBV25-1
J: TRBJ1-4
CDR3: ASSAGGREKLF

V: TRBV14
J: TRBJ1-2
CDR3: ASSPTGNYGYT